This is a list of T cell receptor beta chains from one sample in a study of cytomegalovirus exposure and HLA in healthy donors. The table came from immunoSEQ multiplex PCR; TCRdb's copy has only in-frame clones and leaves some out. The sample shows 180,000 or so clones, 82% of them seen only once. The sequencing input was PBMCs. The receptors shown here come from a woman aged 45-59 years in good health and CMV-seropositive. The CDR3 runs from the conserved cysteine through the conserved F or W. D genes are given only for firm matches. Not all rows give a size; the values are once, few, many and, for expanded clones, a class.

V	size	J	D	CDR3	DNA
TRBV4-1	NA	TRBJ2-5	NA	CASSSRQGGETQYF	TGCGCCAGCAGCAGTCGCCAGGGAGGAGAGACCCAGTACTTC
TRBV4-3	NA	TRBJ2-2	NA	CASSHALLTPTGTGELFF	TGCGCCAGCAGCCACGCGCTCTTAACCCCGACTGGGACCGGGGAGCTGTTTTTT
TRBV7-9	NA	TRBJ1-2	NA	CASSAGLYNYGYTF	TGTGCCAGCAGTGCGGGCTTATATAACTATGGCTACACCTTC
TRBV11-2	NA	TRBJ2-1	NA	CASSFLRGGQFF	TGTGCCAGCAGTTTTCTAAGGGGAGGGCAGTTCTTC
TRBV2	NA	TRBJ1-6	NA	CASSSGGSYNSPLHF	TGTGCCAGCAGTTCCGGTGGTTCCTATAATTCACCCCTCCACTTT
TRBV29-1	NA	TRBJ2-2	NA	CSVESTTNTGELFF	TGCAGCGTTGAGAGTACTACAAATACCGGGGAGCTGTTTTTT
TRBV18	NA	TRBJ2-1	NA	CASSNGGRGEQFF	TGTGCCAGCTCAAACGGGGGAAGGGGTGAGCAGTTCTTC
TRBV28	NA	TRBJ2-7	NA	CASSFLGASPTYEQYF	TGTGCCAGCAGTTTCCTGGGGGCGTCCCCTACCTACGAGCAGTACTTC
TRBV5-4	NA	TRBJ2-7	TRBD2	CASSFGSSGGSYEQYF	TGTGCCAGCAGCTTTGGGAGTAGCGGGGGATCCTACGAGCAGTACTTC
TRBV28	NA	TRBJ2-7	NA	CASRRYSYEQYF	TGTGCCAGCAGGAGGTACTCCTACGAGCAGTACTTC
TRBV5-1	NA	TRBJ2-7	NA	CASSWGDSSYEQYF	TGCGCCAGCAGCTGGGGGGACAGTAGCTACGAGCAGTACTTC
TRBV7-9	NA	TRBJ2-4	NA	CASSTQQGALGDIQYF	TGTGCCAGCAGCACTCAACAGGGAGCATTGGGGGACATTCAGTACTTC
TRBV2	NA	TRBJ2-1	TRBD2	CASRVAGGRSSEQFF	TGTGCCAGCAGGGTAGCGGGAGGGCGTTCTTCCGAGCAGTTCTTC
TRBV18	NA	TRBJ2-7	NA	CASSPSSYEQYF	TGTGCCAGCTCCCCTAGCTCCTACGAGCAGTACTTC
TRBV4-1	NA	TRBJ2-3	TRBD2	CASSQVGPGAGVPDTQYF	TGCGCCAGCAGCCAAGTAGGGCCGGGTGCGGGAGTGCCAGATACGCAGTATTTT
TRBV4-1	NA	TRBJ1-1	TRBD1	CASSRSRQGSATTEAFF	TGCGCCAGCAGCCGATCCCGACAGGGATCCGCGACCACTGAAGCTTTCTTT
TRBV4-1	NA	TRBJ1-1	NA	CASSQVGRLLATEAFF	TGCGCCAGCAGCCAAGTCGGCCGACTGTTGGCCACTGAAGCTTTCTTT
TRBV6-1	few	TRBJ2-3	TRBD1	CASSPTGGRGDTQYF	TGTGCCTCCTCCCCGACAGGGGGACGTGGAGATACGCAGTATTTT
TRBV28	NA	TRBJ1-2	TRBD1	CASSSAGGQDGYTF	TGTGCCAGCAGTTCCGCAGGGGGACAGGATGGCTACACCTTC
TRBV10-3	NA	TRBJ1-1	NA	CAISETPLAGNTEAFF	TGTGCCATCAGTGAGACCCCTCTCGCGGGGAACACTGAAGCTTTCTTT
TRBV4-3	NA	TRBJ2-3	NA	CASSHLPDPGGGSQYF	TGCGCCAGCAGCCATCTCCCCGACCCTGGTGGAGGGTCGCAGTATTTT
TRBV6-5	NA	TRBJ2-2	NA	CASSWRQANTGELFF	TGTGCCAGCAGTTGGAGACAGGCTAACACCGGGGAGCTGTTTTTT
TRBV7-9	NA	TRBJ2-7	TRBD2	CASNLGSGRESGEQYF	TGTGCCAGCAATTTGGGATCCGGGCGGGAGTCCGGGGAGCAGTACTTC
TRBV11-3	NA	TRBJ2-2	TRBD1	CASSPGQVNTGELFF	TGTGCCAGCAGCCCCGGACAGGTGAACACCGGGGAGCTGTTTTTT
TRBV7-6	few	TRBJ2-7	NA	CASSLDENEQYF	TGTGCCAGCAGCTTAGATGAGAACGAGCAGTACTTC
TRBV19	NA	TRBJ2-5	NA	CASSIEEGAKTQYF	TGTGCCAGTAGTATAGAGGAGGGGGCGAAGACCCAGTACTTC
TRBV10-3	NA	TRBJ2-3	NA	CAISEIAIPDTQYF	TGTGCCATCAGTGAGATAGCTATTCCAGATACGCAGTATTTT
TRBV7-9	NA	TRBJ1-2	NA	CASSLVDSNYGYTF	TGTGCCAGCAGCTTAGTAGACAGCAACTATGGCTACACCTTC
TRBV18	few	TRBJ2-5	NA	CASSPGSETQYF	TGTGCCAGCTCACCAGGGAGCGAGACCCAGTACTTC
TRBV28	NA	TRBJ2-3	TRBD1	CASSPTGGGTDTQYF	TGTGCCAGCAGTCCGACAGGGGGCGGCACAGATACGCAGTATTTT
TRBV30	NA	TRBJ1-2	NA	CARGFSNYGYTF	TGTGCCCGGGGATTTTCTAACTATGGCTACACCTTC
TRBV11-2	NA	TRBJ2-1	TRBD2	CASSPRTSGIYNEQFF	TGTGCCAGCAGCCCACGGACTAGCGGGATCTACAATGAGCAGTTCTTC
TRBV10-3	NA	TRBJ2-7	NA	CAISVAGLSSYEQYF	TGTGCCATCAGTGTGGCAGGGTTGAGCTCCTACGAGCAGTACTTC
TRBV7-2	NA	TRBJ1-6	NA	CASSSAPRGRSPLHF	TGTGCCAGCAGCTCCGCCCCCAGGGGTAGATCACCCCTCCACTTT
TRBV27	NA	TRBJ2-7	TRBD2	CASSLRAGLGASEQYF	TGTGCCAGCAGTCTCAGGGCGGGACTAGGTGCTAGCGAGCAGTACTTC
TRBV6-4	NA	TRBJ1-2	NA	CASSDKSSADPYGYTF	TGTGCCAGCAGTGACAAAAGCTCGGCGGATCCCTATGGCTACACCTTC
TRBV10-3	NA	TRBJ1-5	TRBD1	CAISEPPGTGIVQHF	TGTGCCATCAGTGAGCCCCCCGGGACAGGGATTGTGCAGCATTTT
TRBV5-1	NA	TRBJ1-4	NA	CASSSSGESGEKLFF	TGCGCCAGCAGCTCTTCAGGGGAATCAGGCGAAAAACTGTTTTTT
TRBV6-5	once	TRBJ2-1	NA	CASRRKGVSYNEQFF	TGTGCCAGCAGACGAAAAGGGGTGTCCTACAATGAGCAGTTCTTC
TRBV14	NA	TRBJ2-7	NA	CASSQDDGWYEQYF	TGTGCCAGCAGCCAAGATGACGGGTGGTACGAGCAGTACTTC
TRBV7-6	NA	TRBJ2-1	TRBD2	CASSPRSGGATEQFF	TGTGCCAGCAGCCCCCGTAGCGGGGGGGCCACTGAGCAGTTCTTC
TRBV6-4	few	TRBJ2-1	TRBD2	CASSEGTSGDNEQFF	TGTGCCAGCAGTGAAGGGACTAGCGGAGACAATGAGCAGTTCTTC
TRBV5-5	NA	TRBJ2-7	TRBD2	CASIPGTSGLTQYF	TGTGCCAGCATTCCCGGGACTAGCGGGCTCACGCAGTACTTC
TRBV5-1	NA	TRBJ2-6	TRBD2	CASSLNPPGLAGVGYHSGANVLTF	TGCGCCAGCAGCCTTAACCCCCCAGGACTAGCGGGAGTAGGGTACCACTCTGGGGCCAACGTCCTGACTTTC
TRBV29-1	few	TRBJ2-2	NA	CSVEDHRNTGELFF	TGCAGCGTTGAAGATCACAGGAACACCGGGGAGCTGTTTTTT
TRBV5-1	NA	TRBJ2-3	NA	CASSLQLEISDTQYF	TGCGCCAGCAGCCTACAACTAGAGATCTCAGATACGCAGTATTTT
TRBV5-4	NA	TRBJ2-1	NA	CASSLSSTYNEQFF	TGTGCCAGCAGCTTAAGCTCCACCTACAATGAGCAGTTCTTC
TRBV6-5	NA	TRBJ2-7	NA	CASRRFIMSSYEQYF	TGTGCCAGCAGACGGTTTATTATGAGCTCCTACGAGCAGTACTTC
TRBV6-5	NA	TRBJ2-7	TRBD1	CASSLAGTGTYEQYF	TGTGCCAGCAGCCTCGCCGGGACAGGAACCTACGAGCAGTACTTC